This T cell receptor (beta chain) is drawn from a study of CD4+ T cells in melanoma. About this clone itself: No antigen is known for it.

Repertoires were generated with immunoSEQ multiplex PCR, while TCRdb's copy carries only in-frame clones and drops some. The sample contains around 130,000 clones, about 93% of which appear only once. General observations from the study: Reportedly, melanoma neoantigen-specific CD4+ T cells showed varied differentiation states. CD8+ T cell, macrophage and B cell function reportedly correlated with neoantigen-specific CD4+ T cells.

The receptor was isolated from a human donor with melanoma.

CDR3 in DNA: TGTGCCAGCAGCCCGGAGAGCGGGGATTTAGATACGCAGTATTTT. This sequence encodes CASSPESGDLDTQYF. The rearrangement joins TRBV6-1 to TRBJ2-3, with 7 bases that match TRBD2. Germline trimming cut 6 bases from V and 5 bases from J; bases unmatched to any gene: 11. The CDR3 runs 15 residues. The germline CDR1 and CDR2 sequences are MNHNS and SASEGT.